This TCR beta chain is from a study of PD-1 blockade in classical Hodgkin lymphoma. Sequencing used immunoSEQ multiplex PCR; TCRdb keeps in-frame clones, though not all of them. The table lists around 150,000 clones, nearly 80% of them singletons. Notes on the study in general: Only CD4+ TCR diversity, not CD8+, had risen significantly by C4D1. Any patient who commenced nivolumab under 1 year after ASCT was excluded.

Each patient relapsed following autologous stem cell transplantation, and prior brentuximab vedotin exposure differed. With regard to this clone: The target antigen is unknown.

V was shortened by 1 base and J by 3 bases, with 9 bases between the two germline ends. The CDR3 sequence is 14 residues long. The germline gives CDR1 SGHVS, CDR2 FQNEAQ. The chain has TRBV7-8 and TRBJ1-1; no clear D. Sequencing used peripheral blood mononuclear cells (PBMCs), obtained before the second cycle of nivolumab. The sequence was collected from a human donor with classical Hodgkin lymphoma. The CDR3: CASSLVGVYTEAFF. The CDR3 DNA reads as TGTGCCAGCAGCTTAGTCGGGGTCTACACTGAAGCTTTCTTT.